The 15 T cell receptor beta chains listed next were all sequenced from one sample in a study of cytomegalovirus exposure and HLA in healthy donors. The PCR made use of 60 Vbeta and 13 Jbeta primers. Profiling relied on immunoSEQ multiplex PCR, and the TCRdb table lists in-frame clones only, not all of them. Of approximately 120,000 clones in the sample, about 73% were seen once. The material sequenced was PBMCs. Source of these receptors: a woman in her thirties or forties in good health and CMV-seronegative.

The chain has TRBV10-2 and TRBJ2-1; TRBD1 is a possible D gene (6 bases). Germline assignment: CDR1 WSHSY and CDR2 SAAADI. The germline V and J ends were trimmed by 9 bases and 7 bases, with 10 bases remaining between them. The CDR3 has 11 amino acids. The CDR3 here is CASQRGNEQFF. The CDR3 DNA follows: TGCGCCAGTCAGAGGGGGAATGAGCAGTTCTTC.

The CDR3 region is CASRATAGRTYNEQFF. Here the CDR3 DNA reads TGTGCCAGCAGGGCAACAGCGGGACGAACCTACAATGAGCAGTTCTTC. The gene calls are TRBV5-6 and TRBJ2-1; TRBD2 aligns across 7 bases. Germline V gives CDR1 SGHDT, CDR2 YYEEEE. V shed 5 bases and J 2 bases; nucleotides not matched to a gene: 10. The CDR3 totals 16 residues.

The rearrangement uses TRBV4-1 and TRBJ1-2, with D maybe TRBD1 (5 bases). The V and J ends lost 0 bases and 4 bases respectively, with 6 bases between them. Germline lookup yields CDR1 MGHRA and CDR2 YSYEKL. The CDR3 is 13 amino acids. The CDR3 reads CASSQDRAYGYTF. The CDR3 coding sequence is TGCGCCAGCAGCCAAGACAGGGCCTATGGCTACACCTTC.

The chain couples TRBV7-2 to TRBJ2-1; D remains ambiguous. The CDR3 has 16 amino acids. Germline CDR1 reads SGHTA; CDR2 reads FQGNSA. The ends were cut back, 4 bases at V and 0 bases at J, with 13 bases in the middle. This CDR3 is CASSSNALSSYNEQFF. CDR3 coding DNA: TGTGCCAGCAGCTCGAACGCGTTGAGCTCCTACAATGAGCAGTTCTTC.

The CDR3 sequence is CASSLFSRASGRNWNEQFF. CDR3 DNA sequence: TGTGCCAGCAGCTTATTCTCCAGGGCTAGCGGGAGGAATTGGAATGAGCAGTTCTTC. J is TRBJ2-1 and V is TRBV11-2; TRBD2 matches 11 bases. From germline, CDR1 is SGHAT and CDR2 FQNNGV. The trim removed 2 bases at V and 7 bases at J, leaving 16 bases unmatched. CDR3 length: 19 amino acids.

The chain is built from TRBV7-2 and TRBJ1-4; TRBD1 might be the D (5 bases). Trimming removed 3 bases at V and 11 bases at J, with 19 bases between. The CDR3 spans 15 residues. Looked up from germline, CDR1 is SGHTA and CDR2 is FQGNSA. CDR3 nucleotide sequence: TGTGCCAGCAGCTTCGGTCAGGGCCTCTTCGGTAAACTGTTTTTT. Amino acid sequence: CASSFGQGLFGKLFF.

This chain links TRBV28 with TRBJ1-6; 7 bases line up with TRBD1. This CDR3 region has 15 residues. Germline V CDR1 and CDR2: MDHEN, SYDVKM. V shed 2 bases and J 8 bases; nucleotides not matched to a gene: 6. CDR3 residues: CASSLEGAPYSPLHF. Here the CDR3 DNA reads TGTGCCAGCAGTTTAGAGGGGGCGCCATATTCACCCCTCCACTTT.

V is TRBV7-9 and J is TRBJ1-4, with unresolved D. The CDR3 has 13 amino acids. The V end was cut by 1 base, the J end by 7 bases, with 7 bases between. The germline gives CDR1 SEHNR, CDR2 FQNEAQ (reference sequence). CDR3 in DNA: TGTGCCAGCAGCTTAGAGAGCCCTGAAAAACTGTTTTTT. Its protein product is CASSLESPEKLFF. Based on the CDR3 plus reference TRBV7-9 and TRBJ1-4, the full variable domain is DTGVSQNPRHKITKRGQNVTFRCDPISEHNRLYWYRQTLGQGPEFLTYFQNEAQLEKSRLLSDRFSAERPKGSFSTLEIQRTEQGDSAMYLCASSLESPEKLFFGSGTQLSVL.

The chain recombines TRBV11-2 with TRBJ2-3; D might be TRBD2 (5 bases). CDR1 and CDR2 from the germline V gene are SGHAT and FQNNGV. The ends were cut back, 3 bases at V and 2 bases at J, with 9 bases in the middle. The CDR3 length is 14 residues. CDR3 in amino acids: CASSFMGATDTQYF. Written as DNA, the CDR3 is TGTGCCAGCAGCTTCATGGGAGCCACAGATACGCAGTATTTT.

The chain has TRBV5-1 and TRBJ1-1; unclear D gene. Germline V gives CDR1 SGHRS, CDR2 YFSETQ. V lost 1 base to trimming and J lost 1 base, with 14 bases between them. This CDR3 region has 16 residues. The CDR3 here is CASSLYNRGTNTEAFF. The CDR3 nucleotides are TGCGCCAGCAGCTTGTATAATCGGGGTACGAACACTGAAGCTTTCTTT.

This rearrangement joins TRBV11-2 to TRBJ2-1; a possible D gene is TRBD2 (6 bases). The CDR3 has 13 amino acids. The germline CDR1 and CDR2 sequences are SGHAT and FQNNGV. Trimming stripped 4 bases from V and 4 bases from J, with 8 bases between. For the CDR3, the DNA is TGTGCCAGCAGCTCTGGGGGGTACAATGAGCAGTTCTTC. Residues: CASSSGGYNEQFF.

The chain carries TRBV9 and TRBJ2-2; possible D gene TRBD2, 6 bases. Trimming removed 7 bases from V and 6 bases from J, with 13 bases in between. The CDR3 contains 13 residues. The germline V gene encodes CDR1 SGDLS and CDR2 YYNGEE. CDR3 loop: CASGGTPPGELFF. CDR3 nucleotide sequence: TGTGCCAGCGGCGGGACTCCTCCCGGGGAGCTGTTTTTT.

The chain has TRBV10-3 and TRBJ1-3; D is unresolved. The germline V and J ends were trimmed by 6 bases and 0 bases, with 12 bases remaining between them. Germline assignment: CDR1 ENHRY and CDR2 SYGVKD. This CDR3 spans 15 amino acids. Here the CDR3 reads CAISYSSFSGNTIYF. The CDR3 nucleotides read TGTGCCATCAGCTACAGTTCCTTCTCTGGAAACACCATATATTTT.

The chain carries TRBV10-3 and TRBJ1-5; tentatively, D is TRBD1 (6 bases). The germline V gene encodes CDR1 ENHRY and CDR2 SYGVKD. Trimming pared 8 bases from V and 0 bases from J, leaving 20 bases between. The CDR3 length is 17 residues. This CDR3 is CAIGEGRGKTSNQPQHF. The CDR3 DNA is TGTGCCATCGGCGAGGGAAGGGGGAAAACTAGCAATCAGCCCCAGCATTTT.

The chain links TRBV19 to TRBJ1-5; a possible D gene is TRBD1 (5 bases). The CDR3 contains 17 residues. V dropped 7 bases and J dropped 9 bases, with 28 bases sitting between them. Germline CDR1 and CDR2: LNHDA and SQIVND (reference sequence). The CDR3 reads CASKPRPGHGSQRPQHF. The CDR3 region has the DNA TGTGCCAGTAAACCCCGTCCAGGGCATGGATCACAGAGGCCCCAGCATTTT.